This TCR beta chain appears in the sequencing data of a study of vaccination effects on CD4 cells after COVID-19. This clone was counted between two and nine times. The antigen is unknown. Using immunoSEQ multiplex PCR, the repertoire was profiled, and TCRdb retains in-frame clones only, with some absent. This table holds around 30,000 clones, approximately 60% found once. V lost 6 bases and J 7 bases, leaving 13 bases between the germline ends. The CDR3 length is 14 residues. CDR1 MNHEY and CDR2 SVGAGI come from the germline V gene. Once cultured for around 11 days, the cells underwent separation to obtain CD4+ T cells.

Sample: CD4+ T cells from PBMCs cultured without peptide, taken before COVID-19 vaccination. The chain combines TRBV6-5 with TRBJ1-6; D call uncertain. This receptor was taken from a human donor who received a COVID-19 vaccine. The CDR3: CASRRTSTNSPLHF. The CDR3, as DNA: TGTGCCAGCAGGCGGACTTCGACGAATTCACCCCTCCACTTT.